This T cell receptor beta chain came from a study of radiation and T cells in renal cell carcinoma. Study-wide results and caveats: From baseline, blood top tumor clonotypes peaked at 2 weeks post-radiation.

Indicated time point: blood 4 weeks post-SBRT, at nephrectomy. Sample treatment: 15 Gy SBRT to primary tumor, nephrectomy 4 weeks later. Nephrectomy followed 15 Gy stereotactic body radiation by 4 weeks. Serial blood draws occurred at baseline and 2 and 4 weeks post-SBRT. The patient's renal cell carcinoma had clear cell pathology. The assay was immunoSEQ multiplex PCR, and TCRdb's table has in-frame clones only and misses some. Of around 180,000 clones in the sample, about 85% were seen once. This clone has just one count. Its target is unknown. The clonotype originates from a woman between 50 and 59 years old with renal cell carcinoma. Sequencing used blood, obtained from a patient whose treatment included radiotherapy and nephrectomy.

CDR3 nucleotides: TGCGCCAGCAGCTTCCTAGCGGGGGGTTCCTTCACAGATACGCAGTATTTT. This codes for CASSFLAGGSFTDTQYF. The V and J genes are TRBV5-1 and TRBJ2-3; TRBD2 matches 11 bases. The CDR3 sequence is 17 residues long. Germline CDR1 is SGHRS and CDR2 is YFSETQ. Germline trimming cut 2 bases from V and 2 bases from J; bases unmatched to any gene: 7.